This T cell receptor beta chain was identified in a study of CD8 T cells in Susac syndrome. Study as a whole: Sequencing included Susac syndrome patients, roughly six of them with active disease and roughly eight in remission.

This clonotype was detected once. Its target is not known. Sequencing of TCR beta drew on CD8+ and CD4+ T cells from blood. Looked up from germline, CDR1 is KGHSH and CDR2 is LQKENI. Trimming left V 3 bases short and J 1 base short, with 9 bases between. The CDR3 is 14 amino acids. RNA amounts of roughly 0.5 to 1 ug underwent reverse transcription with random hexamers. An immunoSEQ multiplex PCR amplified TCR beta CDR3 over 54 Vbeta and 13 Jbeta. TCRdb re-derived calls from the immunoSEQ multiplex PCR reads in MiXCR, one entry per CDR3 protein. This sample carries roughly 200,000 distinct CDR3 sequences, roughly 94% of them seen once, and the ten largest clones take approximately 0.099%. Study findings and constraints: The CD4+ T cell repertoires in Susac syndrome were not clonally expanded.

The sample consisted of CD4+ T cells from PBMCs. The sequence was collected from a human donor with Susac syndrome. The rearrangement joins TRBV18 to TRBJ1-1; D unresolved. The CDR3 DNA sequence: TGTGCCAGCTCACCCATTGCAAGGAACACTGAAGCTTTCTTT. Translated, it gives CASSPIARNTEAFF.